This T cell receptor beta chain was identified in a study of patients and donors after allogeneic stem cell transplantation. This CDR3 spans 14 amino acids. Germline-derived CDR1 and CDR2 are SNHLY and FYNNEI. Trimming took 6 bases from V and 1 from J; bases not matched to a gene: 4. TCRdb passed the RT-PCR reads through MiXCR, listing each CDR3 protein once. Here the sample spans 87,000 or so distinct CDR3 sequences, just under 5% being singletons. This clonotype was detected many times. The TCR comes from a human donor who was either an allogeneic HSCT recipient or a stem cell or donor lymphocyte infusion donor (not recorded which). It is not recorded whose cells these are; they may come from a transplant donor. The specimen was blood, either unsorted or a sorted T cell fraction (not recorded which). V and J are TRBV2 and TRBJ2-3; 7 bases fit TRBD1. The CDR3 sequence is CASRTGAGTDTQYF. As DNA, the CDR3 is TGTGCCAGCAGAACAGGGGCAGGCACAGATACGCAGTATTTT. Using reference TRBV2 and TRBJ2-3 for the parts outside the CDR3, the full variable domain is EPEVTQTPSHQVTQMGQEVILRCVPISNHLYFYWYRQILGQKVEFLVSFYNNEISEKSEIFDDQFSVERPDGSNFTLKIRSTKLEDSAMYFCASRTGAGTDTQYFGPGTRLTVL.